This T cell receptor (beta chain) appears in the sequencing data of a study of identical twins. Study-wide points: Beta out-of-frame sequences showed weaker excess sharing between twins.

The CDR3 totals 15 residues. Germline-derived CDR1 and CDR2 are DFQATT and SNEGSKA (reference sequence). V shed 6 bases and J shed 0 bases, with 15 bases lying between them. TCRdb reprocessed the 5' RACE reads via MiXCR and lists one record per CDR3 protein. The sample contains around 240,000 distinct CDR3 sequences, 10% of which appear only once. This clonotype came up a few times. Its specificity is unknown. The V gene is TRBV20-1, the J gene TRBJ2-4; D may be TRBD2 (6 bases). The sample consisted of memory T cells sorted from blood. This clonotype originated in a man aged 45-60 years in good health. CDR3 nucleotide sequence: TGCAGTGCGCCGGAGGGAAAATTAGCCAAAAACATTCAGTACTTC. It codes for CSAPEGKLAKNIQYF.